The 31 T cell receptor beta chains listed next were all sequenced from one sample in a study of shared clonotypes between healthy human individuals. Naive CD8 cells, CD45RO-negative and positively selected for CCR7, excluded terminally differentiated effector memory CD45RA+ cells. Some clones are missing from TCRdb's copy, which holds only in-frame ones; the method was immunoSEQ multiplex PCR. The sample comprises around 1,900,000 clones, 93% of which are singletons, and about 1.7% rests with the top ten. The source material was naive CD8+ T cells from PBMCs. These receptor sequences come from a man aged 18 to 30 in good health. Some clones in this sample may be carry-over from other donors' samples.

The chain joins TRBV23-1 to TRBJ1-3; D gene ambiguous. TRBV23-1 is an open reading frame, and its role is uncertain. The CDR3 covers 18 residues. V was pared by 0 bases and J by 4 bases, with 19 bases between. The CDR3 here is CASSQSFGYPESGNTIYF. The CDR3 DNA is TGCGCCAGCAGTCAATCATTCGGGTACCCCGAGTCGGGAAACACCATATATTTT.

This clone was observed a single time. The V gene is TRBV7-9, the J gene TRBJ2-1; 12 bases line up with TRBD2. V gave up 5 bases and J gave up 2 bases; unmatched junction bases: 4. The germline V gene has CDR1 SEHNR and CDR2 FQNEAQ (reference sequence). This CDR3 has 16 amino acids. The CDR3 sequence: CASSPTSGGPYNEQFF. DNA for the CDR3: TGTGCCAGCAGCCCCACTAGCGGGGGGCCCTACAATGAGCAGTTCTTC.

This chain links TRBV27 with TRBJ2-3, with D maybe TRBD2 (5 bases). This CDR3 contains 15 residues. In germline, CDR1 is MNHEY, CDR2 SMNVEV (reference sequence). Deletions cut 3 bases from V and 2 bases from J, with 12 bases between. This CDR3 is CASSFMVGDTDTQYF. The CDR3 region has the DNA TGTGCCAGCAGTTTTATGGTCGGGGACACAGATACGCAGTATTTT.

The genes are TRBV7-8 and TRBJ2-3; possible D gene TRBD1, 5 bases. Germline V gene lookup returns CDR1 SGHVS and CDR2 FQNEAQ. There are 15 residues in the CDR3. V lost 2 bases and J lost 2, with 11 bases in between. CDR3 residues: CASSLFQGFTDTQYF. The CDR3 coding sequence is TGTGCCAGCAGCTTATTTCAGGGATTCACAGATACGCAGTATTTT.

The chain couples TRBV7-9 to TRBJ1-4; 7 bases line up with TRBD1. Per the germline V gene, CDR1 is SEHNR and CDR2 is FQNEAQ (reference sequence). The CDR3 has 15 amino acids. V dropped 5 bases and J dropped 6; count of bases not matched to a gene: 9. The CDR3 nucleotides are TGTGCCAGCAGCAAAAAGACAGGGTTGCATGAAAAACTGTTTTTT. Its protein is CASSKKTGLHEKLFF.

J is TRBJ2-7 and V is TRBV9; 15 bases are a match to TRBD2. Germline values: CDR1 SGDLS, CDR2 YYNGEE. This CDR3 region has 16 residues. Trimming took 3 bases from V and 5 from J; bases not matched to a gene: 6. The CDR3 sequence is CASSAGTSGRPHEQYF. DNA of the CDR3: TGTGCCAGCAGCGCAGGGACTAGCGGGAGGCCCCACGAGCAGTACTTC.

The V and J genes are TRBV7-9 and TRBJ2-7; D gene ambiguous. The germline V and J ends were trimmed by 5 bases and 6 bases, with 11 bases remaining between them. In germline, CDR1 is SEHNR, CDR2 FQNEAQ (reference sequence). The CDR3 consists of 12 residues. The CDR3 spells CASSEGRGEQYF. In DNA, the CDR3 is TGTGCCAGCAGCGAAGGGCGCGGCGAGCAGTACTTC. The full variable domain, in which reference TRBV7-9 and TRBJ2-7 provide the parts outside the CDR3, is DTGVSQNPRHKITKRGQNVTFRCDPISEHNRLYWYRQTLGQGPEFLTYFQNEAQLEKSRLLSDRFSAERPKGSFSTLEIQRTEQGDSAMYLCASSEGRGEQYFGPGTRLTVT.

V is TRBV27 and J is TRBJ1-1; the D gene is possibly TRBD1 (6 bases). Deletions cut 8 bases from V and 11 bases from J, with 12 bases between. The germline gives CDR1 MNHEY, CDR2 SMNVEV (reference sequence). This CDR3 spans 10 amino acids. The CDR3 bases are TGTGCCAGCGGGGGGCCAGGGGCTTTCTTT. It is translated as CASGGPGAFF.

In DNA form, the CDR3 reads TGTGCCACCAGCAACCGGGGCCTCTTCTATGGCTACACCTTC. It codes for CATSNRGLFYGYTF. The chain combines TRBV15 with TRBJ1-2, with D perhaps matching TRBD1 (5 bases). The CDR3 contains 14 residues. Trimming removed 4 bases at V and 4 bases at J, with 13 bases between. CDR1 is LNHNV, CDR2 YYDKDF, per germline (reference sequence).

The table lists this clone with a few counts. This chain joins TRBV29-1 and TRBJ1-1; TRBD1 might be the D (5 bases). Trimming took 4 bases from V and 6 from J, leaving 9 bases between them. CDR3 length equals 11 residues. The germline V gene has CDR1 SQVTM and CDR2 ANQGSEA. The CDR3 region has the DNA TGCAGCGTTGTGGTGGGGCCTGAAGCTTTCTTT. Protein: CSVVVGPEAFF.

The chain carries TRBV29-1 and TRBJ2-1; TRBD2 might be the D (6 bases). V was cut by 7 bases and J by 4 bases, with 20 bases left in between. Germline assignment: CDR1 SQVTM and CDR2 ANQGSEA. CDR3 length: 15 residues. In DNA, the CDR3 is TGCAGCGCAAATCCGACGGGAGCGGGTTACAATGAGCAGTTCTTC. As protein: CSANPTGAGYNEQFF.

With respect to this clone: An end of the junction differs from the germline gene, which may be a read error. The genes are TRBV27 and TRBJ2-7; no reliable D call. CDR1 and CDR2 from the germline V gene are MNHEY and SMNVEV (reference sequence). The CDR3 contains 9 residues. CDR3 in amino acids: CASSPEPYF. DNA for the CDR3: TGTGCCAGCTCCCCCGAGCCGTACTTC.

On this clone itself: This sample includes further DNA sequences coding for the same CDR3. The V and J genes are TRBV7-9 and TRBJ2-2, with D tentatively TRBD1 (6 bases). CDR3 length: 15 amino acids. The germline V gene has CDR1 SEHNR and CDR2 FQNEAQ (reference sequence). The V end lost 4 bases, the J end lost 2 bases, and 11 bases lay between the germline ends. CDR3: CASSSRGSNTGELFF. The CDR3 DNA follows: TGTGCCAGCAGCTCCAGGGGTTCTAACACCGGGGAGCTGTTTTTT. Full variable domain (rest looked up from reference TRBV7-9 and TRBJ2-2): DTGVSQNPRHKITKRGQNVTFRCDPISEHNRLYWYRQTLGQGPEFLTYFQNEAQLEKSRLLSDRFSAERPKGSFSTLEIQRTEQGDSAMYLCASSSRGSNTGELFFGEGSRLTVL.

This chain joins TRBV7-6 and TRBJ2-7; D is uncertain. This CDR3 contains 14 residues. Trimming cost V 5 bases and J 2 bases, with 13 bases left between them. Germline values: CDR1 SGHVS, CDR2 FNYEAQ. CDR3 region: CASSPLSTAYEQYF. The CDR3 nucleotides are TGTGCCAGCAGCCCACTCTCAACTGCCTACGAGCAGTACTTC. Complete variable domain (other parts from reference TRBV7-6 and TRBJ2-7): GAGVSQSPRYKVTKRGQDVALRCDPISGHVSLYWYRQALGQGPEFLTYFNYEAQQDKSGLPNDRFSAERPEGSISTLTIQRTEQRDSAMYRCASSPLSTAYEQYFGPGTRLTVT.

The V gene is TRBV28, the J gene TRBJ1-5; D may be TRBD1 (6 bases). Trimming took 3 bases from V and 2 from J, leaving 11 bases between them. CDR1 is MDHEN, CDR2 SYDVKM, per germline. There are 15 residues in the CDR3. This CDR3 reads CASSFKGVGNQPQHF. The DNA for the CDR3 is TGTGCCAGCAGTTTCAAGGGGGTGGGCAATCAGCCCCAGCATTTT.

The V call is TRBV5-1, the J call TRBJ2-5; D is possibly TRBD2 (6 bases). Trimming pared 0 bases from V and 5 bases from J, leaving 8 bases between. Germline V gene lookup returns CDR1 SGHRS and CDR2 YFSETQ. The CDR3 covers 13 residues. The DNA for the CDR3 is TGCGCCAGCAGCTTGGGCGGGAAGGAGACCCAGTACTTC. It codes for CASSLGGKETQYF.

In the case of this clone: Additional DNA sequences in this sample encode the identical CDR3. The chain combines TRBV2 with TRBJ2-1; weak D call: TRBD2 (5 bases). The germline V gene encodes CDR1 SNHLY and CDR2 FYNNEI. Trimming pared 0 bases from V and 0 bases from J, leaving 6 bases between. This CDR3 has 15 residues. CDR3 residues: CASSEAGSSYNEQFF. The CDR3 coding sequence is TGTGCCAGCAGTGAAGCGGGGAGCTCCTACAATGAGCAGTTCTTC.

This chain connects TRBV29-1 to TRBJ2-1; TRBD2 matches at 13 bases. The germline V gene has CDR1 SQVTM and CDR2 ANQGSEA. This CDR3 is built from 19 residues. Losses at the gene ends were 6 bases for V and 4 bases for J; bases not matched to a gene: 18. The CDR3 bases are TGCAGCGTCCTTGGTGGACTAGCGGGAGTCAGGGGATTTTACAATGAGCAGTTCTTC. It encodes CSVLGGLAGVRGFYNEQFF.

This clone came up once. The V call is TRBV10-3, the J call TRBJ1-3; the D gene is possibly TRBD1 (5 bases). The ends were cut back, 7 bases at V and 7 bases at J, with 14 bases in the middle. The CDR3 spans 13 residues. Germline V gene lookup returns CDR1 ENHRY and CDR2 SYGVKD. DNA for the CDR3: TGTGCCATCAACACAGGAGGGCCGAACACCATATATTTT. Amino acids: CAINTGGPNTIYF.

The chain joins TRBV4-1 to TRBJ2-5; TRBD2 matches at 9 bases. There are 18 residues in the CDR3. Germline CDR1 is MGHRA and CDR2 is YSYEKL. J was trimmed by 1 base and V by 3 bases; bases with no gene match: 12. In nucleotides, the CDR3 is TGCGCCAGCAGCCATCCGTTAGGGACTAGCAAAAGCCAAGAGACCCAGTACTTC. Amino acid sequence: CASSHPLGTSKSQETQYF.

V and J are TRBV25-1 and TRBJ2-1; tentatively, D is TRBD1 or TRBD2 (5 bases each). The CDR3 covers 12 residues. The ends were cut back, 8 bases at V and 15 bases at J, with 20 bases in the middle. CDR1 is MGHDK and CDR2 is SYGVNS in the germline V gene. CDR3 protein: CASPNARDHWFF. In DNA, the CDR3 is TGTGCCAGCCCCAACGCCCGGGACCATTGGTTCTTC.

The genes are TRBV27 and TRBJ2-7, with TRBD1 identical over 9 bases. The J segment lost 0 bases and the V segment lost 6 bases, leaving 6 bases of the junction unmatched. The V gene's germline CDR1 is MNHEY and CDR2 SMNVEV (reference sequence). The CDR3 loop spans 15 amino acids. CDR3 sequence reads: CASSTTGGSSYEQYF. The CDR3, as DNA: TGTGCCAGCAGCACGACAGGGGGGAGCTCCTACGAGCAGTACTTC.

The rearrangement uses TRBV6-5 and TRBJ1-1; D call uncertain. This CDR3 is 13 amino acids long. Looked up from germline, CDR1 is MNHEY and CDR2 is SVGAGI. V gave up 4 bases and J gave up 3 bases, with 9 bases separating them. CDR3 in DNA: TGTGCCAGCAGTTGGGCGGGAGACACTGAAGCTTTCTTT. Its translation is CASSWAGDTEAFF.

V and J are TRBV7-2 and TRBJ2-3; 11 nucleotides agree with TRBD2. The CDR3 totals 16 residues. Germline V gene lookup returns CDR1 SGHTA and CDR2 FQGNSA. Trimming took 2 bases from V and 5 from J; bases not matched to a gene: 6. CDR3: CASSLLLAGVGDTQYF. CDR3 bases: TGTGCCAGCAGCTTACTACTAGCGGGGGTGGGAGATACGCAGTATTTT.

The rearrangement links TRBV11-2 to TRBJ2-1; D not resolved. The CDR3 is made up of 12 amino acids. The V gene's germline CDR1 is SGHAT and CDR2 FQNNGV. The V gene lost 8 bases and the J gene lost 6 bases, with 11 bases spanning the gap. For the CDR3, the DNA is TGTGCCAGCCGGTCAGGATCCAATGAGCAGTTCTTC. Its protein is CASRSGSNEQFF.

About this clone: In the same sample, other DNA sequences code for this CDR3. This chain connects TRBV7-8 to TRBJ2-7, with 12 bases matching TRBD2. There are 16 residues in the CDR3. Trimming at V came to 0 bases and at J to 2 bases, leaving 2 bases not matched to a gene. Germline lookup yields CDR1 SGHVS and CDR2 FQNEAQ. The CDR3 coding sequence is TGTGCCAGCAGCTTAGCACTAGCGGGAGGCCCCTACGAGCAGTACTTC. Amino acids: CASSLALAGGPYEQYF. Full variable domain (outside the CDR3, taken from reference TRBV7-8 and TRBJ2-7): GAGVSQSPRYKVAKRGQDVALRCDPISGHVSLFWYQQALGQGPEFLTYFQNEAQLDKSGLPSDRFFAERPEGSVSTLKIQRTQQEDSAVYLCASSLALAGGPYEQYFGPGTRLTVT.

The rearrangement uses TRBV28 and TRBJ1-1; D call uncertain. Trimming stripped 1 base from V and 6 bases from J, with 6 bases between. Germline V CDR1 and CDR2: MDHEN, SYDVKM. The CDR3 runs to 12 residues. The CDR3 region has the DNA TGTGCCAGCAGTTTATACGGGTCTGAAGCTTTCTTT. Its protein product is CASSLYGSEAFF.

The chain links TRBV2 to TRBJ2-7, with 12 bases identical to TRBD2. CDR1 SNHLY and CDR2 FYNNEI come from the germline V gene. The CDR3 runs 16 residues. Trimming removed 6 bases from V and 2 bases from J; junction bases left unmatched: 8. The CDR3 coding sequence is TGTGCCAGCAGGGGACCGACTAGCGGGAGACCCTACGAGCAGTACTTC. Protein product: CASRGPTSGRPYEQYF.

The CDR3: CASSQDILQSSYNEQFF. DNA for the CDR3: TGTGCCAGCAGCCAAGATATTTTACAGAGCTCCTACAATGAGCAGTTCTTC. The chain links TRBV4-2 to TRBJ2-1; D gene ambiguous. V lost 0 bases and J lost 0, with 12 bases in between. Germline assignment: CDR1 LGHNA and CDR2 YNFKEQ. The CDR3 spans 17 residues.

The chain has TRBV28 and TRBJ2-7; D is uncertain. The length of the CDR3 is 14 residues. V was pared by 5 bases and J by 2 bases, with 13 bases between. Germline V gives CDR1 MDHEN, CDR2 SYDVKM. The CDR3 region has the DNA TGTGCCAGCAGTCTGAAACGGAGAACCTACGAGCAGTACTTC. It translates to CASSLKRRTYEQYF.

This rearrangement joins TRBV27 to TRBJ1-1; 9 nucleotides match TRBD1. With 4 bases clipped from V and 8 bases from J, the junction kept 11 bases outside the gene matches. CDR3 length equals 15 residues. Germline CDR1 is MNHEY and CDR2 is SMNVEV (reference sequence). For the CDR3, the DNA is TGTGCCAGCAGTTCGTCCCGGGACAGGGTACTAGAAGCTTTCTTT. It is translated as CASSSSRDRVLEAFF.